The clone carrying this TCR beta chain has a handful of counts. Its specificity is unknown. The data stem from a study of cytomegalovirus exposure and HLA in healthy donors. Study-wide findings and caveats: Several of the most significant clusters appeared linked to common viral pathogens, based on a later analysis. Among donors in an Asian-associated ancestry cluster, a later analysis reportedly found fewer N-insertions than the roughly 680-donor mean. Associated with cytomegalovirus, according to the listing, were 164 TCR beta chains.

The PCR ran on 60 Vbeta and 13 Jbeta primers. Produced via immunoSEQ multiplex PCR; TCRdb's table is partial and in-frame only. The data hold 120,000 or so clones, with approximately 67% observed a single time. Sample: PBMCs. The receptor was isolated from a man aged 18 to 29 in good health and CMV-seronegative.

The CDR3 DNA reads as TGTGCCAGGAATCGCGACGAGGGGACAGGGGCAGGGCAGGGCCTCTACGAGCAGTACTTC. Its translation: CARNRDEGTGAGQGLYEQYF. The V gene is TRBV27, the J gene TRBJ2-7, with TRBD1 identical over 10 bases. CDR1 is MNHEY and CDR2 is SMNVEV in the germline V gene (reference sequence). Losses at the gene ends were 9 bases for V and 3 bases for J; bases not matched to a gene: 26. The length of the CDR3 is 20 residues.